Each of the 30 T cell receptor beta chains below was sequenced from the same sample in a study of T cell responses to AZD1222 COVID-19 vaccine. Sequencing was performed with immunoSEQ multiplex PCR; in TCRdb, only in-frame clones are kept and a portion is missing. The data show 100,000 to 150,000 clones, roughly 87% seen once. The source was peripheral blood, collected on day 0 of MenACWY control vaccination. Receptors were obtained from an adult in good health.

The chain combines TRBV4-2 with TRBJ2-1; 8 nucleotides match TRBD1. The J segment lost 7 bases and the V segment lost 3 bases, leaving 5 bases of the junction unmatched. Germline V gene lookup returns CDR1 LGHNA and CDR2 YNFKEQ. The CDR3 contains 14 residues. As DNA, the CDR3 is TGTGCCAGCAGCCAGGCAGGGGGCGGGAATGAGCAGTTCTTC. It codes for CASSQAGGGNEQFF.

The V call is TRBV12-3 or TRBV12-4, the J call TRBJ2-1; D unclear. V lost 5 bases to trimming and J lost 3 bases, with 8 bases between them. The CDR3 runs to 13 residues. The CDR3: CASSLLLYNEQFF. In DNA form, the CDR3 reads TGTGCCAGCAGTCTACTCCTCTACAATGAGCAGTTCTTC.

The chain combines TRBV7-3 with TRBJ2-1; D is ambiguous. Trimming took off 5 bases at V and 6 bases at J, with 14 bases between the two ends. The CDR3 has 14 residues. The germline V gene encodes CDR1 SGHTA and CDR2 FQGTGA. CDR3 nucleotide sequence: TGTGCCAGCAGCGGAACTATCCAGCGCAATGAGCAGTTCTTC. Translated, it gives CASSGTIQRNEQFF.

The rearrangement uses TRBV5-3 and TRBJ1-4; 7 positions match TRBD1. TRBV5-3 is recorded as an ORF, its role being uncertain. The CDR3 length is 14 residues. With 5 bases clipped from V and 7 bases from J, the junction kept 8 bases outside the gene matches. The CDR3 spells CARRMGTVSEKLFF. CDR3 sequence (DNA): TGTGCCAGAAGGATGGGGACAGTAAGTGAAAAACTGTTTTTT.

The V call is TRBV19, the J call TRBJ2-1; TRBD1 agrees at 8 bases. V shed 3 bases and J 9 bases; nucleotides not matched to a gene: 10. The CDR3 is 15 amino acids. Germline V gene lookup returns CDR1 LNHDA and CDR2 SQIVND (reference sequence). CDR3 sequence (DNA): TGTGCCAGTAGTATGGGGACAGGAAGAGGGACTGAGCAGTTCTTC. The encoded protein is CASSMGTGRGTEQFF.

V gene TRBV6-6 combines with J gene TRBJ2-3; D remains ambiguous. CDR1 and CDR2 (germline): MNHNY, SVGAGI (reference sequence). The length of the CDR3 is 14 residues. Trimming took 6 bases from V and 0 from J, leaving 10 bases between them. CDR3 region: CASRWTASTDTQYF. The CDR3 bases are TGTGCCAGCAGATGGACGGCTAGCACAGATACGCAGTATTTT.

The V call is TRBV28, the J call TRBJ1-6; 8 bases match TRBD1. V shed 6 bases, J shed 0 bases, and the junction held 13 bases outside the gene matches. Germline assignment: CDR1 MDHEN and CDR2 SYDVKM. The CDR3 covers 19 residues. The CDR3 DNA reads as TGTGCCAGCAGCCCGCTCGGACAGGGCTTGAGCTCCTATAATTCACCCCTCCACTTT. This sequence encodes CASSPLGQGLSSYNSPLHF.

The gene calls are TRBV7-6 and TRBJ2-5; TRBD2 matches 8 bases. The CDR3 covers 16 residues. J was trimmed by 0 bases and V by 4 bases; bases with no gene match: 7. Germline-derived CDR1 and CDR2 are SGHVS and FNYEAQ. For the CDR3, the DNA is TGTGCCAGCAGCTCCTGGACTAGCCGGAACCAAGAGACCCAGTACTTC. It is translated as CASSSWTSRNQETQYF.

The CDR3: CASSIIRGYSYNEQFF. Written as DNA, the CDR3 is TGTGCCAGCAGTATTATTAGGGGGTACTCCTACAATGAGCAGTTCTTC. The rearrangement joins TRBV27 to TRBJ2-1; possibly TRBD1 for D (6 bases). The CDR3 totals 16 residues. CDR1 MNHEY and CDR2 SMNVEV come from the germline V gene (reference sequence). The V and J ends lost 5 bases and 0 bases respectively, with 14 bases between them.

The CDR3 spells CASGRDRGGPGELFF. For the CDR3, the DNA is TGTGCCAGCGGACGGGACCGAGGAGGTCCCGGGGAGCTGTTTTTT. The chain combines TRBV2 with TRBJ2-2; D tentatively reads TRBD1 or TRBD2 (5 bases each). CDR1 and CDR2 from the germline V gene are SNHLY and FYNNEI. V was shortened by 8 bases and J by 6 bases, with 19 bases between the two germline ends. The CDR3 runs to 15 residues.

This clone was found once. This sequence joins TRBV3-1 (or the pseudogene TRBV3-2) and TRBJ2-1, with 15 bases identical to TRBD2. This CDR3 has 16 amino acids. Trimming at V came to 3 bases and at J to 7 bases, leaving 4 bases not matched to a gene. Germline assignment: CDR1 LGHDT and CDR2 YNNKEL (reference sequence). The DNA for the CDR3 is TGTGCCAGCAGCCAGGGACTAGCGGGGGGTTTTAATGAGCAGTTCTTC. It specifies CASSQGLAGGFNEQFF.

The chain is built from TRBV5-6 and TRBJ2-4, with D unresolved. The CDR3 has 15 residues. V shed 5 bases and J shed 0 bases, with 12 bases lying between them. Looked up from germline, CDR1 is SGHDT and CDR2 is YYEEEE. The CDR3 loop is CASSPLKLAKNIQYF. In DNA form, the CDR3 reads TGTGCCAGCAGTCCCCTCAAGCTAGCCAAAAACATTCAGTACTTC.

The rearrangement links TRBV28 to TRBJ2-2; no reliable D call. CDR1 and CDR2 (germline): MDHEN, SYDVKM. This CDR3 has 14 residues. V shed 3 bases and J shed 2 bases, with 7 bases lying between them. CDR3 coding DNA: TGTGCCAGCAGTTTCGTTCGAAACACCGGGGAGCTGTTTTTT. It codes for CASSFVRNTGELFF.

This chain connects TRBV27 to TRBJ1-6; TRBD1 matches 7 bases. J lost 4 bases, V lost 6 bases, and 3 bases had no gene match. The CDR3 sequence is 14 residues long. Germline CDR1 reads MNHEY; CDR2 reads SMNVEV (reference sequence). For the CDR3, the DNA is TGTGCCAGCAGCCCGGGACAGTATAATTCACCCCTCCACTTT. Translated: CASSPGQYNSPLHF.

The chain combines TRBV7-8 with TRBJ2-1; 12 bases are shared with TRBD2. V dropped 5 bases and J dropped 6; count of bases not matched to a gene: 11. The CDR3 spans 17 residues. CDR1 is SGHVS, CDR2 FQNEAQ, per germline. CDR3 DNA sequence: TGTGCCAGCAGCCCACAGACTAGCGGGGGCCGGTTCAATGAGCAGTTCTTC. As protein: CASSPQTSGGRFNEQFF.

V is TRBV6-5 and J is TRBJ1-6; D uncertain. This CDR3 region has 14 residues. Germline V gene data show CDR1 as MNHEY and CDR2 as SVGAGI. Trimming cost V 2 bases and J 5 bases, with 7 bases left between them. The CDR3 coding sequence is TGTGCCAGCAGTTACAGGCCTGATAATTCACCCCTCCACTTT. Residues: CASSYRPDNSPLHF.

The chain joins TRBV9 to TRBJ1-2, with 8 bases matching TRBD1. The CDR3 is 16 amino acids. The V segment lost 2 bases and the J segment 3 bases; nucleotides outside the gene matches: 9. The germline V gene encodes CDR1 SGDLS and CDR2 YYNGEE. The CDR3 DNA reads TGTGCCAGCAGCGTGCCTCCGGGACAGGCGGACTATGGCTACACCTTC. This translates into CASSVPPGQADYGYTF.

V is TRBV27 and J is TRBJ2-1; 7 nucleotides match TRBD1. Germline values: CDR1 MNHEY, CDR2 SMNVEV (reference sequence). V dropped 0 bases and J dropped 0; count of bases not matched to a gene: 2. The CDR3 spans 16 residues. The CDR3 DNA sequence: TGTGCCAGCAGTTTATCCGGGACAGACTCCTACAATGAGCAGTTCTTC. Translated, it gives CASSLSGTDSYNEQFF.

The rearrangement links TRBV7-2 to TRBJ2-3; D tentatively reads TRBD1 or TRBD2 (6 bases each). V gave up 6 bases and J gave up 2 bases, with 24 bases separating them. The CDR3 spans 18 residues. CDR1 SGHTA and CDR2 FQGNSA come from the germline V gene. The CDR3 sequence is CASSTGPIGGLTTDTQYF. The CDR3 region has the DNA TGTGCCAGCAGTACGGGCCCCATTGGGGGGCTCACCACAGATACGCAGTATTTT.

The genes are TRBV6-6 and TRBJ2-7; a weak D match, TRBD2 (7 bases). Trimming cost V 4 bases and J 5 bases, with 15 bases left between them. The CDR3 is 14 residues long. Per germline, CDR1 MNHNY and CDR2 SVGAGI (reference sequence). CDR3 in amino acids: CASSFLQGGDEQYV. The CDR3 nucleotides read TGTGCCAGCAGTTTCTTACAGGGAGGGGACGAGCAGTACGTC.

The rearrangement joins TRBV2 to TRBJ2-5; D perhaps matches TRBD1 (6 bases). CDR3 length equals 13 residues. With 5 bases removed from V and 2 bases from J, the gap between germline ends came to 9 bases. Germline CDR1 SNHLY, CDR2 FYNNEI. This CDR3 is CASSRGFQETQYF. The CDR3 region has the DNA TGTGCCAGCAGTAGGGGGTTTCAAGAGACCCAGTACTTC.

The CDR3 region has the DNA TGCAGCGTTGAGGCTAGCGGGAATGAGCAGTTCTTC. Amino acids: CSVEASGNEQFF. The V and J genes are TRBV29-1 and TRBJ2-1; 8 positions match TRBD2. Germline CDR1 SQVTM, CDR2 ANQGSEA. The CDR3 runs to 12 residues. V was clipped by 3 bases and J by 7 bases; unmatched bases: 2.

The chain is built from TRBV18 and TRBJ2-3; no clear D gene. The CDR3 runs to 11 residues. V was pared by 5 bases and J by 2 bases, with 2 bases between. Germline V lookup: CDR1 KGHSH, CDR2 LQKENI. The CDR3, as DNA: TGTGCCAGCTCAGACACAGATACGCAGTATTTT. This sequence encodes CASSDTDTQYF.

The chain recombines TRBV7-2 with TRBJ2-1, with D possibly being TRBD1 or TRBD2 (6 bases each). CDR1 SGHTA and CDR2 FQGNSA come from the germline V gene. With 1 base removed from V and 7 bases from J, the gap between germline ends came to 23 bases. The length of the CDR3 is 18 residues. The CDR3 DNA reads TGTGCCAGCAGCTTAGGCCCGCTCCTAGGGGGGTTGAGTAATGAGCAGTTCTTC. Translating gives CASSLGPLLGGLSNEQFF.

The gene calls are TRBV14 and TRBJ1-2; D is perhaps TRBD1 (6 bases). Germline V lookup: CDR1 SGHDN, CDR2 FVKESK. V was shortened by 4 bases and J by 5 bases, with 23 bases between the two germline ends. The CDR3 contains 17 residues. The CDR3 region has the DNA TGTGCCAGCAGCCCGATCCTTAACCCTGGACAGAGTTATGGCTACACCTTC. Residues: CASSPILNPGQSYGYTF.

This clone is a singleton in its sample. The chain combines TRBV5-4 with TRBJ1-1; 12 bases align to TRBD1. Per germline, CDR1 SGHNT and CDR2 YYREEE (reference sequence). V shed 4 bases and J 7 bases; nucleotides not matched to a gene: 14. CDR3 length equals 17 residues. The CDR3 nucleotides read TGTGCCAGCAGCCCGAAGAGCGGGACAGGGGGCTGGAATGAAGCTTTCTTT. It yields the protein CASSPKSGTGGWNEAFF.

The chain couples TRBV6-2 or TRBV6-3 to TRBJ2-3; D is possibly TRBD2 (5 bases). Looked up from germline, CDR1 is MNHEY and CDR2 is SVGEGT. V lost 0 bases and J lost 6, with 10 bases in between. The CDR3 totals 14 residues. The CDR3 here is CASSYSAVEDTQYF. The CDR3 bases are TGTGCCAGCAGTTACTCAGCGGTCGAGGATACGCAGTATTTT.

The chain is built from TRBV19 and TRBJ2-7; 7 nucleotides agree with TRBD2. Germline V CDR1 and CDR2: LNHDA, SQIVND (reference sequence). The CDR3 is 15 residues long. V was clipped by 2 bases and J by 5 bases; unmatched bases: 9. In DNA form, the CDR3 reads TGTGCCAGTAGTATATGGCCTAGCGGAGGGGACGAGCAGTACTTC. It codes for CASSIWPSGGDEQYF.

The chain uses TRBV18 and TRBJ1-5; no clear D gene. V was trimmed by 3 bases and J by 1 base, leaving 10 bases between them. The CDR3 is 15 amino acids. Germline lookup yields CDR1 KGHSH and CDR2 LQKENI. For the CDR3, the DNA is TGTGCCAGCTCACCTCTCGCGGGAAGCAATCAGCCCCAGCATTTT. Encoded protein: CASSPLAGSNQPQHF.

The CDR3 sequence: CASSVGAGAPYEQYF. CDR3 bases: TGTGCCAGCAGCGTAGGAGCAGGGGCCCCCTACGAGCAGTACTTC. The chain couples TRBV9 to TRBJ2-7; weak D call: TRBD1 (6 bases). Between the trimmed V and J ends, which lost 0 bases and 2 bases, there was a span of 12 bases. Germline values: CDR1 SGDLS, CDR2 YYNGEE. The CDR3 runs 15 residues. Full variable domain (outside the CDR3, taken from reference TRBV9 and TRBJ2-7): DSGVTQTPKHLITATGQRVTLRCSPRSGDLSVYWYQQSLDQGLQFLIQYYNGEERAKGNILERFSAQQFPDLHSELNLSSLELGDSALYFCASSVGAGAPYEQYFGPGTRLTVT.